One sample yielded the 18 T cell receptor beta chains listed below, sequenced in a study of beta chain features in type 1 diabetes. Expressed TCRB transcripts got sequenced, as all isolated RNA was reverse transcribed. Using immunoSEQ multiplex PCR, the repertoire was profiled, and TCRdb retains in-frame clones only, with some absent. In the table there are 640,000 or so clones, around 15% of which are singletons. Their antigens remain unidentified. Study outcomes and limitations: Moderate but significant shortening of TCRB CDR3s was recorded in all four CD4+ subsets from Type 1 diabetes patients.

Sequencing was done on a sample of naive CD4+ T cells from blood. These receptors were obtained from a man aged 18 to 30 with type 1 diabetes.

The chain joins TRBV4-2 to TRBJ2-7; a possible D gene is TRBD1 (6 bases). Germline V gives CDR1 LGHNA, CDR2 YNFKEQ. V was trimmed by 3 bases and J by 3 bases, leaving 15 bases between them. CDR3 length equals 15 residues. The CDR3 reads CASSHGISGVYEQYF. The CDR3, as DNA: TGTGCCAGCAGCCACGGAATATCAGGGGTCTACGAGCAGTACTTC.

This clone came up a few times. The chain joins TRBV7-9 to TRBJ1-2, with a weak D call TRBD1 (5 bases). V was pared by 7 bases and J by 7 bases, with 13 bases between. The CDR3 totals 12 residues. Germline CDR1 and CDR2: SEHNR and FQNEAQ (reference sequence). CDR3 nucleotides: TGTGCCAGCATCGAAGAGGGGCTTGGCTACACCTTC. Its protein is CASIEEGLGYTF.

The chain carries TRBV6-5 and TRBJ1-1, with D possibly being TRBD1 (6 bases). Trimming shortened V by 6 bases and J by 1 base, and 9 bases separated the two germline ends. Per germline, CDR1 MNHEY and CDR2 SVGAGI. The CDR3 extends over 13 amino acids. CDR3 residues: CASRWTENTEAFF. Here the CDR3 DNA reads TGTGCCAGCAGGTGGACAGAGAACACTGAAGCTTTCTTT.

The chain carries TRBV6-5 and TRBJ1-1, with TRBD1 as a possible D gene (5 bases). The CDR3 sequence is 12 residues long. CDR1 is MNHEY and CDR2 is SVGAGI in the germline V gene. The V gene lost 8 bases and the J gene lost 1 base, with 8 bases spanning the gap. The CDR3 sequence is CASADRNTEAFF. The CDR3 region has the DNA TGTGCCAGCGCTGACAGGAACACTGAAGCTTTCTTT.

This clone has more than one count but fewer than ten. The V call is TRBV28, the J call TRBJ1-5; tentatively, D is TRBD1 (5 bases). There are 13 residues in the CDR3. Germline V CDR1 and CDR2: MDHEN, SYDVKM. CDR3 region: CAIGGRSNQPQHF. In DNA, the CDR3 is TGTGCGATTGGGGGAAGGAGCAATCAGCCCCAGCATTTT. Variable domain in full (rest from reference TRBV28 and TRBJ1-5): DVKVTQSSRYLVKRTGEKVFLECVQDMDHENMFWYRQDPGLGLRLIYFSYDVKMKEKGDIPEGYSVSREKKERFSLILESASTNQTSMYLCAIGGRSNQPQHFGDGTRLSIL.

The chain recombines TRBV5-6 with TRBJ2-7; the D gene is possibly TRBD1 (6 bases). The V and J ends lost 4 bases and 10 bases respectively, with 12 bases between them. The CDR3 loop spans 11 amino acids. CDR1 SGHDT and CDR2 YYEEEE come from the germline V gene. The CDR3 DNA reads TGTGCCAGCAGCCAACACAGGGATCAGTACTTC. It encodes CASSQHRDQYF.

The chain combines TRBV5-1 with TRBJ2-3, with TRBD2 matching 7 bases. CDR3 length: 15 amino acids. The germline V gene encodes CDR1 SGHRS and CDR2 YFSETQ. Trimming took 3 bases from V and 4 from J; bases not matched to a gene: 8. The CDR3: CASSSASGAADTQYF. In DNA, the CDR3 is TGCGCCAGCAGCTCAGCCAGCGGGGCGGCAGATACGCAGTATTTT.

The chain carries TRBV29-1 and TRBJ1-1, with unresolved D. Germline V CDR1 and CDR2: SQVTM, ANQGSEA. This CDR3 comprises 13 residues. Trimming stripped 4 bases from V and 0 bases from J, with 9 bases between. CDR3 in amino acids: CSVAPYLNTEAFF. DNA for the CDR3: TGCAGCGTTGCCCCTTACTTGAACACTGAAGCTTTCTTT.

This clone turned up a few times. Because the CDR3's place on the DNA is in doubt, the DNA is left out and the CDR3 is given as listed by TCRdb. The chain has TRBV28 and TRBJ2-7; TRBD1 reflects the table's D call only, with no check against the DNA. CDR1 is MDHEN, CDR2 SYDVKM, per germline. Termini included, the CDR3 measures 16 amino acids. The CDR3 sequence is CASSSSGTGILHEQYF.

The V and J genes are TRBV19 and TRBJ2-2, with D uncertain. This CDR3 contains 12 residues. Germline CDR1 is LNHDA and CDR2 is SQIVND (reference sequence). V shed 3 bases and J shed 3 bases, with 2 bases lying between them. The CDR3 is CASSIDTGELFF. The CDR3 bases are TGTGCCAGTAGTATCGACACCGGGGAGCTGTTTTTT.

This clone has a handful of counts. J is TRBJ2-1 and V is TRBV6-5; D might be TRBD1 (6 bases). CDR3 length equals 13 residues. The germline V gene has CDR1 MNHEY and CDR2 SVGAGI. Between the trimmed V and J ends, which lost 7 bases and 7 bases, there was a span of 14 bases. The CDR3: CASMIGRGNEQFF. CDR3 sequence (DNA): TGTGCCAGCATGATAGGCAGGGGTAATGAGCAGTTCTTC.

V gene TRBV19 combines with J gene TRBJ1-1; D is uncertain. The CDR3 loop spans 14 amino acids. CDR1 and CDR2 from the germline V gene are LNHDA and SQIVND (reference sequence). Trimming shortened V by 7 bases and J by 0 bases, and 12 bases separated the two germline ends. CDR3 sequence: CASTEHAMNTEAFF. CDR3 sequence (DNA): TGTGCCAGTACCGAACACGCAATGAACACTGAAGCTTTCTTT.

The sample holds one count of this clone. CDR3 residues: CASSLTNQETQYF. CDR3 sequence (DNA): TGTGCCAGCAGCCTGACAAACCAAGAGACCCAGTACTTC. This chain uses TRBV5-6 with TRBJ2-5, with D unclear. Trimming took 4 bases from V and 0 from J, leaving 7 bases between them. Germline V gives CDR1 SGHDT, CDR2 YYEEEE. This CDR3 region has 13 residues. Full variable domain (rest looked up from reference TRBV5-6 and TRBJ2-5): DAGVTQSPTHLIKTRGQQVTLRCSPKSGHDTVSWYQQALGQGPQFIFQYYEEEERQRGNFPDRFSGHQFPNYSSELNVNALLLGDSALYLCASSLTNQETQYFGPGTRLLVL.

This clone was counted a few times. The rearrangement joins TRBV5-4 to TRBJ2-7; maybe TRBD2 (5 bases). Germline values: CDR1 SGHNT, CDR2 YYREEE (reference sequence). V shed 1 base and J shed 5 bases, with 25 bases lying between them. The length of the CDR3 is 18 residues. DNA of the CDR3: TGTGCCAGCAGCTTGAACATAGCGAGCTCCTCATCTCCTAACGAGCAGTACTTC. It specifies CASSLNIASSSSPNEQYF. The whole variable domain, remainder taken from reference TRBV5-4 and TRBJ2-7, is ETGVTQSPTHLIKTRGQQVTLRCSSQSGHNTVSWYQQALGQGPQFIFQYYREEENGRGNFPPRFSGLQFPNYSSELNVNALELDDSALYLCASSLNIASSSSPNEQYFGPGTRLTVT.

The chain carries TRBV2 and TRBJ2-3; D ambiguous. V shed 2 bases and J shed 1 base, with 10 bases lying between them. The length of the CDR3 is 15 residues. CDR1 is SNHLY, CDR2 FYNNEI, per germline. CDR3 residues: CASSERPAGTDTQYF. Here the CDR3 DNA reads TGTGCCAGCAGTGAAAGGCCCGCCGGCACAGATACGCAGTATTTT.

This clone came up a few times. V and J are TRBV6-5 and TRBJ2-7; no definite D call. From germline, CDR1 is MNHEY and CDR2 SVGAGI. The V end lost 2 bases, the J end lost 0 bases, and 11 bases lay between the germline ends. The CDR3 length is 15 residues. The CDR3 coding sequence is TGTGCCAGCAGTTACGCCTCCCAGAGCTCCTACGAGCAGTACTTC. It specifies CASSYASQSSYEQYF.

This clone was seen a few times. The chain couples TRBV6-6 to TRBJ2-1; the match to TRBD2 covers 7 bases. The ends lost 4 bases at V and 7 bases at J; junction bases unmatched: 13. Germline V gene data show CDR1 as MNHNY and CDR2 as SVGAGI (reference sequence). The CDR3 spans 16 residues. The DNA of the CDR3 is TGTGCCAGCAGTTCCTGGTCAGGCGGGAGCGGGAATGAGCAGTTCTTC. It encodes CASSSWSGGSGNEQFF.

This clone has more than one count but fewer than ten. The chain uses TRBV28 and TRBJ1-2; D ambiguous. Germline V gives CDR1 MDHEN, CDR2 SYDVKM. V lost 7 bases, J lost 8 bases, and 14 bases lay in between. This CDR3 has 12 residues. DNA of the CDR3: TGTGCCAGCACCGCGGACCAAAGGGGCTACACCTTC. Translating it yields CASTADQRGYTF.